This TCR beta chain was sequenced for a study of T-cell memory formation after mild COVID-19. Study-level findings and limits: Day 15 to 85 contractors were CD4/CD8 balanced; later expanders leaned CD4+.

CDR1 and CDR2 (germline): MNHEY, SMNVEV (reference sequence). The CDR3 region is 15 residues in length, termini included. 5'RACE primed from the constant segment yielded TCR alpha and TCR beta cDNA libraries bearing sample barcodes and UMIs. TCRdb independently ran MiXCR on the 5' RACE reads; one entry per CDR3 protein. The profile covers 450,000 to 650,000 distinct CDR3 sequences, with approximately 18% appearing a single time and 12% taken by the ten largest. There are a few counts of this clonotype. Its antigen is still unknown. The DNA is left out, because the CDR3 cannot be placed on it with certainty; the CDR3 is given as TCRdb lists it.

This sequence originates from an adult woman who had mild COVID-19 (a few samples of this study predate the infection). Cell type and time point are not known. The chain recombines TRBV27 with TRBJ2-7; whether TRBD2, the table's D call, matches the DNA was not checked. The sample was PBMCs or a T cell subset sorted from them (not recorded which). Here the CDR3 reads CASSFGAGLAYEQYF.